This T cell receptor (beta chain) came from a study of cytomegalovirus exposure and HLA in healthy donors. Study summary: Researchers previously reported finding fewer than 140 million unique TCR beta sequences from roughly 180 million T cells.

As concerns this clone: The target antigen is unknown.

The PCR was carried out with 60 Vbeta primers and 13 Jbeta primers. The repertoire was sequenced with immunoSEQ multiplex PCR; TCRdb's copy has only in-frame clones and lacks some. The table lists roughly 190,000 clones, approximately 82% of them singletons, with 1.7% in the top ten. With 3 bases clipped from V and 4 bases from J, the junction kept 10 bases outside the gene matches. The CDR3 is 17 residues long. CDR1 is LGHNA and CDR2 is YSLEER in the germline V gene. Study findings and constraints: Testing in vitro showed a few CMV-associated chains specific for CMV antigens. Information on immune exposure was restricted to one variable (CMV serostatus). In a later analysis, compared with equally common non-associated chains, HLA-associated beta chains were more expanded.

V and J are TRBV4-3 and TRBJ2-2; 8 nucleotides match TRBD1. The sequence came from a woman younger than 30 in good health and CMV-seronegative. Specimen: PBMCs. The CDR3, as DNA: TGCGCCAGCAGCCAGGGCCCCCAGGGGGCGACCACCGGGGAGCTGTTTTTT. Amino acids: CASSQGPQGATTGELFF.